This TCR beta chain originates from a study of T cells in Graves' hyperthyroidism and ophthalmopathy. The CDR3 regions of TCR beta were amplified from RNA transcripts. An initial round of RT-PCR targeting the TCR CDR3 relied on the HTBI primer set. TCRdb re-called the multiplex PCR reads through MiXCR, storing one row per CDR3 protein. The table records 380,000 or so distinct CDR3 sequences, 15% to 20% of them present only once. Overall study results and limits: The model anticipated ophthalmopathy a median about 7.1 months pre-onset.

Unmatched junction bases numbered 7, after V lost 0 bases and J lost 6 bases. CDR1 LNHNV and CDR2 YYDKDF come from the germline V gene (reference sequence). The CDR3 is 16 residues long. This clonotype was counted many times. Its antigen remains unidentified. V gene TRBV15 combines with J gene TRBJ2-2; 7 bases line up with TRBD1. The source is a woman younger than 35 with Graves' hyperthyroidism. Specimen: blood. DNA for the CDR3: TGTGCCACCAGCAGAGATAGGGGGCTAGGGTCCGGGGAGCTGTTTTTT. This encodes CATSRDRGLGSGELFF.